This T cell receptor beta chain was retrieved from a study of control samples from healthy donors and cancer patients. Data came from immunoSEQ multiplex PCR; TCRdb stores just in-frame clones and leaves some out. Here the sample spans about 67,000 clones, 70% to 90% being singletons. Points on this clone: The same CDR3 is also encoded by other DNA sequences in this sample.

CDR3 size: 11 residues. The V end was cut by 5 bases, the J end by 7 bases, with 11 bases between. From germline, CDR1 is DFQATT and CDR2 SNEGSKA (reference sequence). The TCR originated in a woman aged 50 to 60 with head and neck cancer. V is TRBV20-1 and J is TRBJ1-2; D is uncertain. Material for sequencing was PBMCs. The CDR3 coding sequence is TGCAGTGCTGGAAGGGCTGGTGGCTACACCTTC. Residues: CSAGRAGGYTF.